A selection of T cell receptor beta chains follows, all from one sample in a study of blood T cell repertoires in COVID-19. The repertoire was sequenced with immunoSEQ multiplex PCR; TCRdb's copy has only in-frame clones and lacks some. This sample has 250,000 to 300,000 clones, with roughly 91% found just once. The specimen sequenced was PBMCs or T cells enriched from blood (not recorded which). The receptors here all came from a woman aged 45-65 years who had been exposed to COVID-19. CDR3s include the opening cysteine and the closing phenylalanine or tryptophan. Fields, in order: D gene, clone size, V gene, J gene, CDR3 DNA, CDR3 protein. A D gene is named only where the DNA matches it firmly. The size field is filled for only some rows; it gives once, few, many or a size class.

NA	NA	TRBV20-1	TRBJ1-4	TGCAGTGCTAGTATACGAAGGGGGAGTAATGAAAAACTGTTTTTT	CSASIRRGSNEKLFF
NA	once	TRBV9	TRBJ1-2	TGTGCCAGCAGCGTAGGGATCGGGACATACCAAGGGGTTAACTATGGCTACACCTTC	CASSVGIGTYQGVNYGYTF
NA	NA	TRBV5-4	TRBJ2-1	TGTGCCAGCAGCCGGGGGGAATGGGGACAGGACTCCTACAATGAGCAGTTCTTC	CASSRGEWGQDSYNEQFF
NA	NA	TRBV19	TRBJ2-7	TGTGCCAGTAGTATTGAGCGCACCTACGAGCAGTACTTC	CASSIERTYEQYF
NA	NA	TRBV7-9	TRBJ2-3	TGTGCCAGCAGCTTAAGTCTGGGAGGCTCAGATACGCAGTATTTT	CASSLSLGGSDTQYF
NA	few	TRBV24-1	TRBJ1-5	TGTGCCACCACCATGGGGGCGGGTCAGCCCCAGCATTTT	CATTMGAGQPQHF
TRBD1	NA	TRBV18	TRBJ2-3	TGTGCCAGCTCACAAGGAGGACAGGGGGCCGGGGATACGCAGTATTTT	CASSQGGQGAGDTQYF
NA	NA	TRBV5-8	TRBJ1-5	TGTGCCAGCACCCAAGGCGGTTGGGCCCAGCATTTT	CASTQGGWAQHF
NA	NA	TRBV25-1	TRBJ1-4	TGTGCCAGCAGTGAGGCGCGGGGACGTGAAAAACTGTTTTTT	CASSEARGREKLFF
NA	NA	TRBV7-2	TRBJ2-2	TGTGCCAGCAGCTTAGATTTGCGGGGACCTACCGGGGAGCTGTTTTTT	CASSLDLRGPTGELFF
NA	NA	TRBV6-6	TRBJ1-5	TGTGCCAGCAGTCCCGGAGTAAGTGAAGGGGCGAATCAGCCCCAGCATTTT	CASSPGVSEGANQPQHF
NA	NA	TRBV5-1	TRBJ1-2	TGCGCCAGCAGCTTGAACAGCTTCTATGGCTACACCTTC	CASSLNSFYGYTF
TRBD2	NA	TRBV19	TRBJ2-1	TGTGCCAGTAACCCGCGGGAGAGCTCCTACAATGAGCAGTTCTTC	CASNPRESSYNEQFF
NA	NA	TRBV28	TRBJ1-4	TGTGCCAGCAGTTCCGGGGATCGGGAAAAACTGTTTTTT	CASSSGDREKLFF
TRBD1	NA	TRBV29-1	TRBJ1-1	TGCAGCGTTCATCAGGGGGGCACTGAAGCTTTCTTT	CSVHQGGTEAFF
NA	NA	TRBV6-5	TRBJ1-2	TGTGCCAGCAAGGAGGCCCCTAACTATGGCTACACCTTC	CASKEAPNYGYTF
TRBD2	once	TRBV7-9	TRBJ2-7	TGTGCCAGCAGCTCCGATAGCGGGGGGCTCCACGAGCAGTACTTC	CASSSDSGGLHEQYF
NA	few	TRBV13	TRBJ1-1	TGTGCCAGCAGCATGGAATCGGGTCCCCACTTT	CASSMESGPHF
NA	NA	TRBV12-2	TRBJ2-7	TGTGCAAGTCGCTTCCCCGACGGGACAAGCTCCTACGAGCAGTACTTC	CASRFPDGTSSYEQYF
NA	NA	TRBV5-1	TRBJ2-7	TGCGCCAGCAGCTTAGATACAGGCTTCGAGCAGTACTTC	CASSLDTGFEQYF
NA	NA	TRBV27	TRBJ1-1	TGTGCCAGCAGGATGGGTCGGGGAGAAGCTTTCTTT	CASRMGRGEAFF
TRBD2	NA	TRBV7-2	TRBJ2-1	TGTGCCAGCAGCCCGATGGGGGGGAATTACAATGAGCAGTTCTTC	CASSPMGGNYNEQFF
TRBD1	NA	TRBV19	TRBJ1-1	TGTGCCAGTAGTATCCGTGGGACAGGGAATACACACACTGAAGCTTTCTTT	CASSIRGTGNTHTEAFF
NA	NA	TRBV19	TRBJ1-5	TGTGCCACCCATCCTGCCCTGCGGGGTTCGCGACAGCCCCAGCATTTT	CATHPALRGSRQPQHF
TRBD1	NA	TRBV6-5	TRBJ1-1	TGTGCCAGCAGTTCACTCGGGACAGATAGTAGTAGTGAAGCTTTCTTT	CASSSLGTDSSSEAFF
NA	NA	TRBV30	TRBJ1-3	TGTGCTTCGGAGATACACTCTGGAAACACCATATATTTT	CASEIHSGNTIYF
NA	NA	TRBV6-5	TRBJ1-1	TGTGCCAGCTGCTCCCGGAGGGGCACTGAAGCTTTCTTT	CASCSRRGTEAFF
TRBD1	NA	TRBV4-1	TRBJ2-1	TGCGCCAGCAGCCATGCCCCGGGGTTCGGACAGGGGTCCCATGAGCAGTTCTTC	CASSHAPGFGQGSHEQFF
TRBD1	NA	TRBV10-3	TRBJ1-6	TGTGCCATCAGTGAGTCGTCTGGGACAGCTAATTCACCCCTCCACTTT	CAISESSGTANSPLHF
TRBD2	NA	TRBV10-3	TRBJ2-7	TGTGCCATCAGTGAACCTAGGACTAGCGGTGACTCCTACGAGCAGTACTTC	CAISEPRTSGDSYEQYF
NA	NA	TRBV30	TRBJ1-3	TGTGCCTGGGGACGTTCCTCTGGAAACACCATATATTTT	CAWGRSSGNTIYF
NA	NA	TRBV28	TRBJ1-5	TGTGCCAGCAGTTGGAGGGAGGAACAGCCCCAGCATTTT	CASSWREEQPQHF
TRBD1	NA	TRBV30	TRBJ2-3	TGTGCCTGGAGTGGCTTAGGACAGGGGGCGGATACGCAGTATTTT	CAWSGLGQGADTQYF
NA	NA	TRBV6-1	TRBJ2-2	TGTGCCAGCAGTGAAATTCGGGGGGAGCTGTTTTTT	CASSEIRGELFF
NA	NA	TRBV5-5	TRBJ2-3	TGTGCCAGCAGCCCCACGGGCACAGATACGCAGTATTTT	CASSPTGTDTQYF
TRBD1	NA	TRBV28	TRBJ1-3	TGTGCCAGCAGGACAGGGAACTCTGGAAACACCATATATTTT	CASRTGNSGNTIYF
NA	NA	TRBV10-3	TRBJ2-5	TGTGCCACCTTCTCCGGGGTAGGTGTAGAGACCCAGTACTTC	CATFSGVGVETQYF
TRBD1	NA	TRBV6-4	TRBJ1-4	TGTGCCAGCTCACAGGGGGCCGGTGAAAAACTGTTTTTT	CASSQGAGEKLFF
NA	NA	TRBV2	TRBJ1-5	TGTGCCAGCAGTGAAGGGGGCCGCAATCAGCCCCAGCATTTT	CASSEGGRNQPQHF
TRBD1	NA	TRBV5-1	TRBJ1-2	TGCGCCAGCAGCTCGAGGGGACAGACTAACTATGGCTACACCTTC	CASSSRGQTNYGYTF
TRBD1	NA	TRBV5-4	TRBJ1-1	TGTGCCAGCAGTTCCGGGACAGGGGGCTTTGAAGCTTTCTTT	CASSSGTGGFEAFF
NA	NA	TRBV5-4	TRBJ2-7	TGTGCCAGCAGCTCGCGGACAGACTCCTACGAGCAGTACTTC	CASSSRTDSYEQYF
TRBD1	NA	TRBV6-5	TRBJ2-1	TGTGCCAGCAGCGAGGGGGCAGGGGGCATCAATGAGCAGTTCTTC	CASSEGAGGINEQFF
NA	NA	TRBV2	TRBJ2-2	TGTGCCAGCAGAGACAACCCAGGAACCGGGGAGCTGTTTTTT	CASRDNPGTGELFF
NA	NA	TRBV6-1	TRBJ1-5	TGTGCCAGCAGTGAAGGAGGGGGGGGTCAGCCCCAGCATTTT	CASSEGGGGQPQHF
TRBD1	NA	TRBV6-1	TRBJ2-7	TGTGCCAGCAGTGATCCCCCGGGGACAGGGACCTACGAGCAGTACTTC	CASSDPPGTGTYEQYF
NA	NA	TRBV2	TRBJ2-7	TGTGCCAGCAGTGAAGGTGGAGGGGGCACGTACGAGCAGTACTTC	CASSEGGGGTYEQYF
NA	NA	TRBV3-1/TRBV3-2	TRBJ1-6	TGTGCCAGCAGGGTGGGGGGGAGCTCCTATAATTCACCCCTCCACTTT	CASRVGGSSYNSPLHF
TRBD1	NA	TRBV5-1	TRBJ2-1	TGCGCCAGCGTTCCAGGGGGCTCTAAGTACAATGAGCAGTTCTTC	CASVPGGSKYNEQFF
NA	NA	TRBV4-2	TRBJ1-2	TGTGCCAGCAGCCAAGAAGGGGGGGTGAATAACTATGGCTACACCTTC	CASSQEGGVNNYGYTF
NA	NA	TRBV28	TRBJ2-7	TGTGCCAGCAGTCCCAGTTTCCAGGGATCCTACGAGCAGTACTTC	CASSPSFQGSYEQYF
TRBD1	NA	TRBV7-9	TRBJ2-5	TGTGCCAGCAGCTCGCCGACAGGGGGTTCAGAGACCCAGTACTTC	CASSSPTGGSETQYF
NA	NA	TRBV30	TRBJ1-1	TGTGCCTGGACAACCATCATGGAGGGCACTGAAGCTTTCTTT	CAWTTIMEGTEAFF
NA	once	TRBV6-4	TRBJ1-1	TGTGCCAGCAGTGTGGACAGACTGAACACTGAAGCTTTCTTT	CASSVDRLNTEAFF
TRBD2	NA	TRBV7-2	TRBJ2-1	TGTGCCAGCAGCTTAGAAGTGGCGGGGGACCCTTACAATGAGCAGTTCTTC	CASSLEVAGDPYNEQFF